Below, 8 T cell receptor beta chains from the same sample are listed, as sequenced in a study of cytomegalovirus exposure and HLA in healthy donors. In the PCR, 60 Vbeta and 13 Jbeta primers were used. This table comes from immunoSEQ multiplex PCR, and its TCRdb copy is limited to in-frame clones, with some not included. The sample holds under 200,000 clones, around 77% seen once. Sequencing was performed on PBMCs. The receptors here all came from a man in his 60s in good health and CMV-seronegative.

This clone was counted a single time. This sequence joins TRBV10-3 and TRBJ2-3, with D possibly being TRBD1 (6 bases). Trimming cost V 4 bases and J 3 bases, with 8 bases left between them. This CDR3 spans 13 amino acids. CDR1 is ENHRY, CDR2 SYGVKD, per germline. The CDR3 nucleotides read TGTGCCATCAGTGGCCAGGGGACAGATACGCAGTATTTT. Its translation is CAISGQGTDTQYF.

V and J are TRBV27 and TRBJ1-6, with 10 bases lining up with TRBD1. The CDR3 contains 16 residues. Per germline, CDR1 MNHEY and CDR2 SMNVEV (reference sequence). Trimming took 1 base from V and 9 from J; bases not matched to a gene: 6. CDR3 coding DNA: TGTGCCAGCAGTTTATTAGGGACAGGGGTCGGTTCACCCCTCCACTTT. As protein: CASSLLGTGVGSPLHF.

The chain has TRBV5-4 and TRBJ1-1, with TRBD1 identical over 9 bases. Germline trimming cut 3 bases from V and 1 base from J; bases unmatched to any gene: 4. Per germline, CDR1 SGHNT and CDR2 YYREEE (reference sequence). This CDR3 region has 15 residues. The CDR3 DNA reads as TGTGCCAGCAGCTCCCCGGGACAGGGGAACACTGAAGCTTTCTTT. Translated: CASSSPGQGNTEAFF.

The chain has TRBV6-5 and TRBJ1-2, with D tentatively TRBD1 (5 bases). Looked up from germline, CDR1 is MNHEY and CDR2 is SVGAGI. The V and J ends lost 2 bases and 0 bases respectively, with 10 bases between them. The CDR3 runs to 15 residues. The CDR3 is CASSYDRGTNYGYTF. The CDR3 bases are TGTGCCAGCAGTTACGACCGGGGGACTAACTATGGCTACACCTTC.

This clone was counted a few times. V usage is TRBV2 and J usage is TRBJ1-5, with D uncertain. Germline V gene data show CDR1 as SNHLY and CDR2 as FYNNEI. This CDR3 is 12 amino acids long. Between the trimmed V and J ends, which lost 5 bases and 3 bases, there was a span of 5 bases. CDR3 bases: TGTGCCAGCAGTAACTACAATCAGCCCCAGCATTTT. Translated, it gives CASSNYNQPQHF.

The V gene is TRBV5-1, the J gene TRBJ2-1; D is unclear. V was cut by 6 bases and J by 5 bases, with 12 bases left in between. The CDR3 is 13 residues long. Germline lookup yields CDR1 SGHRS and CDR2 YFSETQ. The CDR3 loop is CASTDRLNNEQFF. The CDR3 DNA reads TGCGCCAGCACTGATCGACTGAACAATGAGCAGTTCTTC.

The V and J genes are TRBV18 and TRBJ2-3, with TRBD2 matching over 11 bases. J was trimmed by 2 bases and V by 3 bases; bases with no gene match: 1. The CDR3 is made up of 15 amino acids. Per the germline V gene, CDR1 is KGHSH and CDR2 is LQKENI. DNA for the CDR3: TGTGCCAGCTCACCGGGACTAGCGGCCACAGATACGCAGTATTTT. It specifies CASSPGLAATDTQYF.

The CDR3 spells CASSRGQGAAEQFF. The CDR3, as DNA: TGCGCCAGCAGCAGAGGACAGGGGGCTGCTGAGCAGTTCTTC. This chain connects TRBV5-1 to TRBJ2-1; 11 bases align to TRBD1. Unmatched junction bases numbered 6, after V lost 4 bases and J lost 9 bases. The CDR3 length is 14 residues. CDR1 is SGHRS, CDR2 YFSETQ, per germline.